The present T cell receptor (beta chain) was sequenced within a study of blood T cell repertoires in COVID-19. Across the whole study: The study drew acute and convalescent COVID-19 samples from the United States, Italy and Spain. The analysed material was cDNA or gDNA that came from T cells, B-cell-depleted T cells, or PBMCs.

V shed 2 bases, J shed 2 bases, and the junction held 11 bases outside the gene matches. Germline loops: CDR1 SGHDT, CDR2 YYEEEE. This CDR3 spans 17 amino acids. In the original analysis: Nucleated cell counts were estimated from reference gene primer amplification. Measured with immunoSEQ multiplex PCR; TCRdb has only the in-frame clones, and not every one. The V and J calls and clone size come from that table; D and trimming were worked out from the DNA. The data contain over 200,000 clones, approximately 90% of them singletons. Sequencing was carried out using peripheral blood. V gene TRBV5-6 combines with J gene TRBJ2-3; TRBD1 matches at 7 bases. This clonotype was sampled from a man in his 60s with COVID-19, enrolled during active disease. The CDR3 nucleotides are TGTGCCAGCAGCTTCAGTGGTTCGGGACAGTTCACAGATACGCAGTATTTT. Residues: CASSFSGSGQFTDTQYF.